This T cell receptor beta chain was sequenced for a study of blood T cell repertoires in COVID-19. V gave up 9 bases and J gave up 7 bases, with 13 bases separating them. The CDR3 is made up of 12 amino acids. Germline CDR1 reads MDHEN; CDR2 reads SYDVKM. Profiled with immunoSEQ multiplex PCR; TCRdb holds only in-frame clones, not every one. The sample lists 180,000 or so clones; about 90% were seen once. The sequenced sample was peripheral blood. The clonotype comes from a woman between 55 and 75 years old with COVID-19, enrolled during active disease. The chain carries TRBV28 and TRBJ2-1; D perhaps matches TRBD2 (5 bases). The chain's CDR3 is CASTFRENEQFF. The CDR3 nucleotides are TGTGCCAGTACGTTTAGGGAGAATGAGCAGTTCTTC. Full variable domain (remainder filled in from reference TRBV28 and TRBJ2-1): DVKVTQSSRYLVKRTGEKVFLECVQDMDHENMFWYRQDPGLGLRLIYFSYDVKMKEKGDIPEGYSVSREKKERFSLILESASTNQTSMYLCASTFRENEQFFGPGTRLTVL.